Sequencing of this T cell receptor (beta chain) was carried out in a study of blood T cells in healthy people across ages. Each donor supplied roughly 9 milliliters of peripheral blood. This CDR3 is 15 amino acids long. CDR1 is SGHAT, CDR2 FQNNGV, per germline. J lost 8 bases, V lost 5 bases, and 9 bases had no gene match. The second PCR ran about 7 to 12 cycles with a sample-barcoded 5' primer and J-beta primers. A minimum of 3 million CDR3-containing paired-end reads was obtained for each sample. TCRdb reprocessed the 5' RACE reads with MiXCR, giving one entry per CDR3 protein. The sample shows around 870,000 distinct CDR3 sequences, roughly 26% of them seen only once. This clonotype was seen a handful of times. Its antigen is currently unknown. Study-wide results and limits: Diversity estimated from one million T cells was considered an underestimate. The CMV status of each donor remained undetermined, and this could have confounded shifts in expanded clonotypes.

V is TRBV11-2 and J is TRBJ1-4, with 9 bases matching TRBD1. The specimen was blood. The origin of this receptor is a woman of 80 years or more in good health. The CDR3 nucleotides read TGTGCCAGCAGCAACGGACAGGGGATGTACGAAAAACTGTTTTTT. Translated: CASSNGQGMYEKLFF.